This T cell receptor beta chain was profiled in a study of OX40 agonist ivuxolimab in advanced cancers. Sequencing used immunoSEQ multiplex PCR; TCRdb keeps in-frame clones, though not all of them. The data contain roughly 25,000 clones, approximately 77% of them singletons. This CDR3 is built from 11 residues. V was pared by 2 bases and J by 7 bases, with 9 bases between. CDR1 and CDR2 (germline): DFQATT, SNEGSKA (reference sequence). Excluded were patients having autoimmune disease history or systemic immunosuppression. Comments on this clone: Its target is unknown.

Study results and caveats: With doses of 0.1-3.0 mg/kg, partial responders showed among the lowest clonal expansion. The study found that CD8+ T cells averaged more expanded clones than CD4+.

Source: CD4+ or CD8+ T cells sorted from blood, taken in a trial of the OX40 agonist ivuxolimab. The source of this sequence is an adult with an advanced solid tumor such as melanoma, head and neck, liver or kidney cancer. V and J are TRBV20-1 and TRBJ2-7; D gene unclear. As DNA, the CDR3 is TGCAGTGCTAGACTAACGCGGGAGCAGTACTTC. It specifies CSARLTREQYF.